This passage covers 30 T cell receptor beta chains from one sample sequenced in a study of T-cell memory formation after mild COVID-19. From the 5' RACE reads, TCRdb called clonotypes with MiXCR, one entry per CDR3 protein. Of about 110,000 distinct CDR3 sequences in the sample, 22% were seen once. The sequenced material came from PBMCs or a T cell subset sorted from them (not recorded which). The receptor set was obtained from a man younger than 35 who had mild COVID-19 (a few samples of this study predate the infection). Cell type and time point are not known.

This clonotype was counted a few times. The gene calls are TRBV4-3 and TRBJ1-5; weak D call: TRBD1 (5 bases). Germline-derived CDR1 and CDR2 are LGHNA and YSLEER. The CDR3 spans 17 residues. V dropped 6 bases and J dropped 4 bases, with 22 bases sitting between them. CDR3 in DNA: TGCGCCAGCAGGCGTAGCCTCGGGACGGATAAAAATCAGCCCCAGCATTTT. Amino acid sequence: CASRRSLGTDKNQPQHF.

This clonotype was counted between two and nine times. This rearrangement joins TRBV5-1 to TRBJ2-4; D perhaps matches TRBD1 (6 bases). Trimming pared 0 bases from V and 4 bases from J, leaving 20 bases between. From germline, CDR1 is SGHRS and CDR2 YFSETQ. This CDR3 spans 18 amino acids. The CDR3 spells CASSLAQSGHTVKNIQYF. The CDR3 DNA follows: TGCGCCAGCAGCTTGGCCCAGTCGGGACACACCGTTAAAAACATTCAGTACTTC.

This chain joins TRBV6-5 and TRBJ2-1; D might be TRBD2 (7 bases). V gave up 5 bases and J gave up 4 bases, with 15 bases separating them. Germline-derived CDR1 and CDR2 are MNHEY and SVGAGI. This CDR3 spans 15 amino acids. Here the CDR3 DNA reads TGTGCCAGCAGTCCGGGGGGCCCACCGTACAATGAGCAGTTCTTC. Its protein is CASSPGGPPYNEQFF.

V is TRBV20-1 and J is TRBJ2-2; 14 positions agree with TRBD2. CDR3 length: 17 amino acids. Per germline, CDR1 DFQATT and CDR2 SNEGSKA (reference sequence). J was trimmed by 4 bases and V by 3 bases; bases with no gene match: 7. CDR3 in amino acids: CSARRTSGGTPTGELFF. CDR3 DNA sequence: TGCAGTGCTAGGAGGACTAGCGGGGGGACTCCCACCGGGGAGCTGTTTTTT.

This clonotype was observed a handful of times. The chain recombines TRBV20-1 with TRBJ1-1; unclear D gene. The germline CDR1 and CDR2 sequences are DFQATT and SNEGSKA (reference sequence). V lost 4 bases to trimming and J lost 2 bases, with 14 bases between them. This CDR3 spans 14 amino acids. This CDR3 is CSATYSMGNTEAFF. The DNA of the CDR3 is TGCAGTGCTACCTACTCGATGGGCAACACTGAAGCTTTCTTT.

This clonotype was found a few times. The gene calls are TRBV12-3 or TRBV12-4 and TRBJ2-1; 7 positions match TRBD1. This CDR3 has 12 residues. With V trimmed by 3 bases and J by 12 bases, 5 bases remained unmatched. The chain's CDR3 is CASSLGDRRQFF. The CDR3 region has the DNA TGTGCCAGCAGTTTGGGGGACAGAAGGCAGTTCTTC.

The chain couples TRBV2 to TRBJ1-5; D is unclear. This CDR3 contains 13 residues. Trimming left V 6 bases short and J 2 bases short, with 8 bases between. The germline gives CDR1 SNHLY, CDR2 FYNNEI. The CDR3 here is CASRGRGNQPQHF. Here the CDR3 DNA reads TGTGCCAGCAGGGGGAGAGGCAATCAGCCCCAGCATTTT.

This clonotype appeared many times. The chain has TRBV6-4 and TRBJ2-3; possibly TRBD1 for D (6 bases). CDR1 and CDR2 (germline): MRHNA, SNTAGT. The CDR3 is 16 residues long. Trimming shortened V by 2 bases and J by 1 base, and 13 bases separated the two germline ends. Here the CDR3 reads CASSDKTGSGTDTQYF. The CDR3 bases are TGTGCCAGCAGTGACAAAACAGGGAGCGGCACAGATACGCAGTATTTT.

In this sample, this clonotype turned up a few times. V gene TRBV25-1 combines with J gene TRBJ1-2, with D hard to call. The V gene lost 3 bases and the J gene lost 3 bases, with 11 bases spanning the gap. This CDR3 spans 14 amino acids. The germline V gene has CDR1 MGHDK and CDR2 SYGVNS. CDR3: CASSEGVGDYGYTF. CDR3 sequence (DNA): TGTGCCAGCAGTGAGGGTGTGGGAGACTATGGCTACACCTTC.

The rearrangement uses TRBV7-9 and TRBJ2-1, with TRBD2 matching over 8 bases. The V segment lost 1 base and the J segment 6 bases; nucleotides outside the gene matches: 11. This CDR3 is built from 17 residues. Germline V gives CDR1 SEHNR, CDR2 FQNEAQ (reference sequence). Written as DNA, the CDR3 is TGTGCCAGCAGCTTAGAAGTGACTAGCGCCTTAGTCAATGAGCAGTTCTTC. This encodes CASSLEVTSALVNEQFF.

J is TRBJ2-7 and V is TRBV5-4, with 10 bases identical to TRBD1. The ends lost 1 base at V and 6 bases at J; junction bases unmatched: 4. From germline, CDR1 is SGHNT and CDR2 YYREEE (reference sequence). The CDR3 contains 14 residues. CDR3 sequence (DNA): TGTGCCAGCAGCTTGTCCGGACAGGGGGTCGAGCAGTACTTC. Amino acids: CASSLSGQGVEQYF.

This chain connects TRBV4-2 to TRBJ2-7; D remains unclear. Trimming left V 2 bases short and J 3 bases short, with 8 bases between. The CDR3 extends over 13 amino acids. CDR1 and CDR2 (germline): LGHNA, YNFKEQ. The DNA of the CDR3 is TGTGCCAGCAGCCAAACGACAATCTACGAGCAGTACTTC. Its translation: CASSQTTIYEQYF.

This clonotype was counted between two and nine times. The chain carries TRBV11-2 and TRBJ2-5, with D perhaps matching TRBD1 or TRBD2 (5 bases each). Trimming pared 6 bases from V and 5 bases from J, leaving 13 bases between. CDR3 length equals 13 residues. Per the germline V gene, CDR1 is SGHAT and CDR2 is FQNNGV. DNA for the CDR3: TGTGCCAGCAGTGAGGGGCCAGGGGAGACCCAGTACTTC. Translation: CASSEGPGETQYF.

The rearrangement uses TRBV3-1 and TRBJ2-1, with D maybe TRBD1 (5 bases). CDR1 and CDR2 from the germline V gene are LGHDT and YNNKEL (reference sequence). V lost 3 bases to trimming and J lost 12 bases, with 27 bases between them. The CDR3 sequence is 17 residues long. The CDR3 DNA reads TGTGCCAGCAGCCAGGGGAAAGGGGTTTACTTTATTAGCCCGCAGTTCTTC. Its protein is CASSQGKGVYFISPQFF.

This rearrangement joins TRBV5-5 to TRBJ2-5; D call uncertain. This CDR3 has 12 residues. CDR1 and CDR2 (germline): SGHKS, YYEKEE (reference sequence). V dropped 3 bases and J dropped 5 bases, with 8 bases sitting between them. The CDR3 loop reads CASSWAGETQYF. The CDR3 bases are TGTGCCAGCAGCTGGGCTGGGGAGACCCAGTACTTC.

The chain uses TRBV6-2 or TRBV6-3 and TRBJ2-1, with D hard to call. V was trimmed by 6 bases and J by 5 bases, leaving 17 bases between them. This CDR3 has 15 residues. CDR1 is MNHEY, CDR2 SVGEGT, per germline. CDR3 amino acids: CASSLRVLYNNEQFF. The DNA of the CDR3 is TGTGCCAGCAGCCTCCGCGTCCTATATAACAATGAGCAGTTCTTC.

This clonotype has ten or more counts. This chain's CDR3 is CASSQDLNAKNIQYF. The CDR3, as DNA: TGCGCCAGCAGCCAAGATCTTAACGCCAAAAACATTCAGTACTTC. The genes are TRBV4-3 and TRBJ2-4; D call uncertain. V shed 0 bases and J shed 1 base, with 7 bases lying between them. CDR3 size: 15 residues. Germline V CDR1 and CDR2: LGHNA, YSLEER.

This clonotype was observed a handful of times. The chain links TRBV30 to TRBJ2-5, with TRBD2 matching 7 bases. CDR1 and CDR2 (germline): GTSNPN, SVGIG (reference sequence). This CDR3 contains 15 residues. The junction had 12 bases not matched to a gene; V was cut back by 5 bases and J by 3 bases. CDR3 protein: CAWDLGVGGEETQYF. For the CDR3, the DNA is TGTGCCTGGGACTTAGGAGTTGGGGGGGAAGAGACCCAGTACTTC.

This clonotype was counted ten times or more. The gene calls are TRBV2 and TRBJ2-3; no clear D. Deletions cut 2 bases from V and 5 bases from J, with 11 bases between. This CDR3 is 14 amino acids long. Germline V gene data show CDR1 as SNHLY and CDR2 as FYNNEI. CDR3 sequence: CASSELDGIDTQYF. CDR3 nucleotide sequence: TGTGCCAGCAGTGAACTAGACGGAATAGATACGCAGTATTTT.

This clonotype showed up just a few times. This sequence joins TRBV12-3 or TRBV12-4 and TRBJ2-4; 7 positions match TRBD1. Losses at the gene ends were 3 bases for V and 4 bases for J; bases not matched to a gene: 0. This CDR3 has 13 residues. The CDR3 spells CASSFRGKNIQYF. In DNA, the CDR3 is TGTGCCAGCAGTTTCAGGGGGAAAAACATTCAGTACTTC.

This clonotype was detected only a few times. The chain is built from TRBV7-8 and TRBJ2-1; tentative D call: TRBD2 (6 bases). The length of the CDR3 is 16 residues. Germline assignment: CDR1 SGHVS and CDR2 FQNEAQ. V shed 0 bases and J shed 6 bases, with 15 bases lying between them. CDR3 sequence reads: CASSLARLEGFNEQFF. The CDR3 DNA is TGTGCCAGCAGCTTAGCGCGACTAGAGGGGTTCAATGAGCAGTTCTTC.

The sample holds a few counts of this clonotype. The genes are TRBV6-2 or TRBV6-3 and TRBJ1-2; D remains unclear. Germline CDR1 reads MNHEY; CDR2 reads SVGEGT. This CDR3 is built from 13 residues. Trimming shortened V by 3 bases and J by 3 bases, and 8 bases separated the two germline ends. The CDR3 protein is CASSYLQHYGYTF. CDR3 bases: TGTGCCAGCAGTTATTTACAGCACTATGGCTACACCTTC.

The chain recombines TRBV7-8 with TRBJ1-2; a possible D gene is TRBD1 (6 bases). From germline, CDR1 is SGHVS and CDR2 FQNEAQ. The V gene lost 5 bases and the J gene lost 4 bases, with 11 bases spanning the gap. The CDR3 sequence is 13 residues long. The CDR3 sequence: CASSDRSPYGYTF. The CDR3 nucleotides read TGTGCCAGCAGCGACAGGTCGCCCTATGGCTACACCTTC. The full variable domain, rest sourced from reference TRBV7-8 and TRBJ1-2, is GAGVSQSPRYKVAKRGQDVALRCDPISGHVSLFWYQQALGQGPEFLTYFQNEAQLDKSGLPSDRFFAERPEGSVSTLKIQRTQQEDSAVYLCASSDRSPYGYTFGSGTRLTVV.

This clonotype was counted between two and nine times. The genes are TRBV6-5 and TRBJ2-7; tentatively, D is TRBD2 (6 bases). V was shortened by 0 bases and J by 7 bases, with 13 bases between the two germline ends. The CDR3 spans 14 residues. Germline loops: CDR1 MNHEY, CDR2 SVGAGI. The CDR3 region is CASSYSGGVREQYF. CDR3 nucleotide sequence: TGTGCCAGCAGTTACTCTGGAGGGGTGCGAGAGCAGTACTTC.

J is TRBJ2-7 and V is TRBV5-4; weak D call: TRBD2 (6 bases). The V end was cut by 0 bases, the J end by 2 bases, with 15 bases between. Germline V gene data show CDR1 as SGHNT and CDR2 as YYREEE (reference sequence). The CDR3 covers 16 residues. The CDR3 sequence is CASSLEGGLFPYEQYF. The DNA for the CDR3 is TGTGCCAGCAGCTTGGAAGGAGGGTTGTTCCCCTACGAGCAGTACTTC.

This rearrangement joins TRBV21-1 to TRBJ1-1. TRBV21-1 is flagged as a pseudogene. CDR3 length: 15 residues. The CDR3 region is CASSKAPESSTEAFF. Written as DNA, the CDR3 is TGTGCCAGCAGCAAAGCGCCGGAGTCTTCCACTGAAGCTTTCTTT.

The CDR3 here is CSARDQGLYQPQHF. The CDR3 DNA reads as TGCAGTGCTAGAGATCAGGGTTTGTATCAGCCCCAGCATTTT. The gene calls are TRBV20-1 and TRBJ1-5, with D possibly matching TRBD1 (5 bases). The CDR3 covers 14 residues. The V gene's germline CDR1 is DFQATT and CDR2 SNEGSKA (reference sequence). Trimming stripped 0 bases from V and 5 bases from J, with 11 bases between.

The CDR3 nucleotides read TGTGCCAGCGTCCTCGGGGGGTTGGATGAGCAGTTCTTC. Its protein is CASVLGGLDEQFF. V gene TRBV7-9 combines with J gene TRBJ2-1; TRBD2 aligns across 7 bases. The CDR3 runs 13 residues. Germline V gives CDR1 SEHNR, CDR2 FQNEAQ (reference sequence). Trimming at V came to 8 bases and at J to 8 bases, leaving 9 bases not matched to a gene.

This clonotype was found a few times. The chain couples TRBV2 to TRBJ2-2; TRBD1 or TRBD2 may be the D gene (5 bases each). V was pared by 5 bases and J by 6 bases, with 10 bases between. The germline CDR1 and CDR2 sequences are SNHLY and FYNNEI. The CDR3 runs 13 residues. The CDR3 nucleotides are TGTGCCAGCAGTACGAGGGGCCCCGGGGAGCTGTTTTTT. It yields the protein CASSTRGPGELFF.

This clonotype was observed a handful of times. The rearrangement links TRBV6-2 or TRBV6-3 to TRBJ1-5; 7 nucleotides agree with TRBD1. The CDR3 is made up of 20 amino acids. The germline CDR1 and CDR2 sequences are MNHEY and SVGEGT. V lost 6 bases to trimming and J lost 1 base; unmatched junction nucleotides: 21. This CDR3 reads CASRTDRAGRDGVSNQPQHF. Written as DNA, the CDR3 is TGTGCCAGCAGGACCGACAGGGCAGGAAGGGACGGGGTCAGCAATCAGCCCCAGCATTTT.